This TCR beta chain emerged from a study of PD-L1 blockade in urothelial cancer. At the level of the study: Patients with male sex and bladder-origin urothelial cancer accounted for about 85% of the roughly 29 enrolled. Timepoints chosen for blood analysis were 3 weeks (second dose) and 6 weeks after treatment start. Median blood clonality was about 0.081, with 82,636 unique TCRs.

The table came from immunoSEQ multiplex PCR; TCRdb's copy has only in-frame clones and leaves some out. Among about 15,000 clones listed, over 75% were seen once. The CDR3 extends over 11 amino acids. Germline values: CDR1 SGHDN, CDR2 FVKESK. Trimming took 1 base from V and 11 from J, leaving 8 bases between them. The table lists this clone with a count of one. Here the sequenced sample was PBMCs, taken around atezolizumab (anti-PD-L1) treatment. This chain links TRBV14 with TRBJ1-1; perhaps TRBD1 as D (5 bases). The TCR sequence derives from a man in his 70s with urothelial cancer. CDR3 residues: CASSQAGKAFF. The CDR3 DNA is TGTGCCAGCAGCCAAGCAGGGAAGGCTTTCTTT.